This T cell receptor beta chain is drawn from a study of regulatory T cells in long-lasting Graves disease. Assembly of TCR beta libraries relied on iRepertoire HTBI primers together with Arm-PCR of CDR3 regions. TCRdb ran MiXCR on the multiplex PCR reads and lists one entry per CDR3 protein. Of a few hundred thousand distinct CDR3 sequences listed, approximately 15% are singletons. There are a few counts of this clonotype. Its antigen remains unknown. V shed 5 bases, J shed 4 bases, and the junction held 10 bases outside the gene matches. This CDR3 spans 14 amino acids. The V gene's germline CDR1 is GTSNPN and CDR2 SVGIG (reference sequence). Time point given: newly diagnosed GD, antithyroid drugs for less than 3 months. With RNA extracted from PBMCs as input, the TCR library was made. It was American Thyroid Association guidelines that determined Graves' disease diagnosis. Study-wide results and caveats: Persistent patients had more shared public clonotypes (fewer than 3,000) than new patients (approximately 920).

This sample was shared with a second study, whose subject was T cells in Graves' hyperthyroidism and ophthalmopathy.

The source material was peripheral blood mononuclear cells (PBMCs), sampled at new diagnosis, from a patient treated with antithyroid drugs. The source is a young man with Graves disease. The J gene is TRBJ2-7, the V gene TRBV30; TRBD1 aligns across 8 bases. The CDR3 sequence is CAWGAGGRDYEQYF. CDR3 nucleotides: TGTGCCTGGGGGGCAGGGGGCCGAGATTACGAGCAGTACTTC.